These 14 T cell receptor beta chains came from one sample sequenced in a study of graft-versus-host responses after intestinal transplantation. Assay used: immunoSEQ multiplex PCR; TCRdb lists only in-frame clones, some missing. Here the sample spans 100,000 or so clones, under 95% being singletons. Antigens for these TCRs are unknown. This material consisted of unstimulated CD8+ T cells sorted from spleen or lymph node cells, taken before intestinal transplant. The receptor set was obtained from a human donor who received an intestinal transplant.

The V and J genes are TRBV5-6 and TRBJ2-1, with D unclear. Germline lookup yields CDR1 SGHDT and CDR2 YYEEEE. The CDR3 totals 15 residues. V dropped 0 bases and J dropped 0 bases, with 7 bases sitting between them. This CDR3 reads CASSLGGSSYNEQFF. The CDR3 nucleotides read TGTGCCAGCAGCTTGGGCGGAAGCTCCTACAATGAGCAGTTCTTC. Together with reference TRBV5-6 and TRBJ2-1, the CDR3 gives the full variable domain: DAGVTQSPTHLIKTRGQQVTLRCSPKSGHDTVSWYQQALGQGPQFIFQYYEEEERQRGNFPDRFSGHQFPNYSSELNVNALLLGDSALYLCASSLGGSSYNEQFFGPGTRLTVL.

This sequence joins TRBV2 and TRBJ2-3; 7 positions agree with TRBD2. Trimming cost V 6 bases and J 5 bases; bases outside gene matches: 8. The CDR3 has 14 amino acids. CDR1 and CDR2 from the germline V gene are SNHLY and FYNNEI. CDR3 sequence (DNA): TGTGCCAGCAGCGCAGCGGGGTGGGAAGATACGCAGTATTTT. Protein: CASSAAGWEDTQYF. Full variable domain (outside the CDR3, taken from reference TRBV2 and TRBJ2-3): EPEVTQTPSHQVTQMGQEVILRCVPISNHLYFYWYRQILGQKVEFLVSFYNNEISEKSEIFDDQFSVERPDGSNFTLKIRSTKLEDSAMYFCASSAAGWEDTQYFGPGTRLTVL.

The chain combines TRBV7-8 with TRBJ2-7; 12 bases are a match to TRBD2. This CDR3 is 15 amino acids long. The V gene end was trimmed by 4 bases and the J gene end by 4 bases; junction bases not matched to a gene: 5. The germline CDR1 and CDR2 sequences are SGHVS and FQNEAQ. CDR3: CASSSWTSGAYEQYF. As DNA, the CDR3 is TGTGCCAGCAGCTCCTGGACTAGCGGGGCTTACGAGCAGTACTTC.

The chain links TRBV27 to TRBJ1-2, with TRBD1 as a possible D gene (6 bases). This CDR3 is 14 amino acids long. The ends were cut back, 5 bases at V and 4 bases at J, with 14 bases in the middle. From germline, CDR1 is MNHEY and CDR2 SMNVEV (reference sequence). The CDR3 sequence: CASSRGGQLYGYTF. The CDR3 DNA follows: TGTGCCAGCAGTCGAGGGGGACAACTCTATGGCTACACCTTC.

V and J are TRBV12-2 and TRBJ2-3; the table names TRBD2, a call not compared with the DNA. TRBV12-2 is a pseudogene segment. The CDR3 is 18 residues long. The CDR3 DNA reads TGTGCAAGTCGATGTAGCGGGGGGGTGAGAGAGCCAACAGATACGCAGTATTTT. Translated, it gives CASRCSGGVREPTDTQYF.

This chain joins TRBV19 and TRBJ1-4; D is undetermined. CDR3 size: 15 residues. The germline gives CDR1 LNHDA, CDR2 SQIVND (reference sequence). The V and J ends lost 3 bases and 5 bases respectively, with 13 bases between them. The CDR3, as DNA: TGTGCCAGTAGTATCTGGGGAGTTGGCAATGAAAAACTGTTTTTT. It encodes CASSIWGVGNEKLFF.

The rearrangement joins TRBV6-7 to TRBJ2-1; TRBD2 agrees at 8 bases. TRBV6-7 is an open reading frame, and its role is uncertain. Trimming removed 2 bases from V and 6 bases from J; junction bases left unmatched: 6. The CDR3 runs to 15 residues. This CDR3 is CASSYPSAGGNEQFF. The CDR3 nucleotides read TGTGCCAGCAGTTACCCCTCGGCGGGGGGCAATGAGCAGTTCTTC.

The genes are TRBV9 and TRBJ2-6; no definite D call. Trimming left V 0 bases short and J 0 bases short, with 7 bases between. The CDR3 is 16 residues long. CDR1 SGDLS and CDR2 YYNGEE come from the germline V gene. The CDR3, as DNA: TGTGCCAGCAGCGTAGCGGAGTACTCTGGGGCCAACGTCCTGACTTTC. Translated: CASSVAEYSGANVLTF.

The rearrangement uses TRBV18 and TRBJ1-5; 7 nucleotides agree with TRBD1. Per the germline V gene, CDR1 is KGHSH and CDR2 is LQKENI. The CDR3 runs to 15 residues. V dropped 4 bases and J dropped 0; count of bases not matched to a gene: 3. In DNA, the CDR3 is TGTGCCAGCTCACTACAGGGGAATAGCAATCAGCCCCAGCATTTT. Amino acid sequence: CASSLQGNSNQPQHF. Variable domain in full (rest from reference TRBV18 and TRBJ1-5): NAGVMQNPRHLVRRRGQEARLRCSPMKGHSHVYWYRQLPEEGLKFMVYLQKENIIDESGMPKERFSAEFPKEGPSILRIQQVVRGDSAAYFCASSLQGNSNQPQHFGDGTRLSIL.

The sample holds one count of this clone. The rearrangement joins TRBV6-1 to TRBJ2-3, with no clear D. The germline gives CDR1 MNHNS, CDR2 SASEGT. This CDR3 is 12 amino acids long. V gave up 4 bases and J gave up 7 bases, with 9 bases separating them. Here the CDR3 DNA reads TGTGCCAGCAGTGCCTTACAGAATACGCAGTATTTT. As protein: CASSALQNTQYF.

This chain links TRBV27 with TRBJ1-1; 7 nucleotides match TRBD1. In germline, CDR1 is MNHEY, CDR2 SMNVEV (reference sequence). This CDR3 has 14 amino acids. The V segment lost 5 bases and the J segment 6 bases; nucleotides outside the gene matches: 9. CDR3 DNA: TGTGCCAGCAGTATAAGACAGGGAGGCGCTGAAGCTTTCTTT. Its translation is CASSIRQGGAEAFF.

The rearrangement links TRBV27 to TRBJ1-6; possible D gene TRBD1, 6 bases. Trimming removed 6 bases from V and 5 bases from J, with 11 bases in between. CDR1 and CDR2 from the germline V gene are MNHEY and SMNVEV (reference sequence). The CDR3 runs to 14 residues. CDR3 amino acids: CASSSGVDNSPLHF. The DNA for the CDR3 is TGTGCCAGCAGCTCAGGGGTCGATAATTCACCCCTCCACTTT.

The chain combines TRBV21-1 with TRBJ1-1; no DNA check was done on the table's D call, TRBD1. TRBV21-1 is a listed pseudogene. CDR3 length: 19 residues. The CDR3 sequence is CASSKGWPLRDRENTEAFF. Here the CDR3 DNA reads TGTGCCAGCAGCAAAGGCTGGCCGCTCCGGGACAGGGAGAACACTGAAGCTTTCTTT.

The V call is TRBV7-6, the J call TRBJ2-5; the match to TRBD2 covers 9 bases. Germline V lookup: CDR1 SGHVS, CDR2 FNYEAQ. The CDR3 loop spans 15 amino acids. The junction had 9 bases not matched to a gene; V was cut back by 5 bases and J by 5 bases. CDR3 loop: CASSPGGGASETQYF. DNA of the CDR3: TGTGCCAGCAGCCCCGGCGGGGGGGCCAGTGAGACCCAGTACTTC.